The 32 T cell receptor beta chains in this list originate from one sample, sequenced in a study of control samples from healthy donors and cancer patients. The table came from immunoSEQ multiplex PCR; TCRdb's copy has only in-frame clones and leaves some out. This table holds about 170,000 clones, more than 90% found once. Sample: blood. The receptors come from a woman in her 40s in good health.

The chain employs TRBV20-1 and TRBJ1-2; maybe TRBD1 (5 bases). In germline, CDR1 is DFQATT, CDR2 SNEGSKA (reference sequence). Trimming pared 3 bases from V and 7 bases from J, leaving 15 bases between. There are 13 residues in the CDR3. The chain's CDR3 is CSASGDVGTGYTF. The CDR3 DNA follows: TGCAGTGCTAGTGGGGACGTCGGCACTGGCTACACCTTC.

The chain employs TRBV7-9 and TRBJ2-2; TRBD2 might be the D (5 bases). Germline CDR1 SEHNR, CDR2 FQNEAQ (reference sequence). The CDR3 is 15 residues long. V dropped 5 bases and J dropped 6 bases, with 16 bases sitting between them. CDR3 DNA sequence: TGTGCCAGCAGCCCCCAAACGGGGTTCTCCGGGGAGCTGTTTTTT. Amino acid sequence: CASSPQTGFSGELFF.

The chain joins TRBV18 to TRBJ2-7; no clear D gene. CDR3 size: 14 residues. V dropped 4 bases and J dropped 4 bases, with 14 bases sitting between them. Germline loops: CDR1 KGHSH, CDR2 LQKENI. In DNA form, the CDR3 reads TGTGCCAGCTCACGCTCGACCGGCCGTTACGAGCAGTACTTC. This translates into CASSRSTGRYEQYF.

The V gene is TRBV4-1, the J gene TRBJ1-1; D unresolved. Germline loops: CDR1 MGHRA, CDR2 YSYEKL. The CDR3 spans 15 residues. The V gene lost 0 bases and the J gene lost 6 bases, with 14 bases spanning the gap. The CDR3 DNA follows: TGCGCCAGCAGCCAAGATCTCTTGGGTTGGGCTGAAGCTTTCTTT. The encoded protein is CASSQDLLGWAEAFF.

This chain connects TRBV19 to TRBJ2-5, with no clear D. V shed 3 bases and J shed 2 bases, with 10 bases lying between them. Looked up from germline, CDR1 is LNHDA and CDR2 is SQIVND (reference sequence). This CDR3 spans 14 amino acids. Here the CDR3 reads CASSMGQNQETQYF. The DNA for the CDR3 is TGTGCCAGTAGTATGGGTCAGAATCAAGAGACCCAGTACTTC. Full variable domain (remainder filled in from reference TRBV19 and TRBJ2-5): DGGITQSPKYLFRKEGQNVTLSCEQNLNHDAMYWYRQDPGQGLRLIYYSQIVNDFQKGDIAEGYSVSREKKESFPLTVTSAQKNPTAFYLCASSMGQNQETQYFGPGTRLLVL.

V gene TRBV7-3 combines with J gene TRBJ2-5; perhaps TRBD2 as D (6 bases). In germline, CDR1 is SGHTA, CDR2 FQGTGA. Trimming cost V 5 bases and J 3 bases, with 13 bases left between them. The CDR3 has 14 residues. CDR3 amino acids: CASSPGGGEETQYF. The CDR3 region has the DNA TGTGCCAGCAGCCCCGGCGGCGGGGAAGAGACCCAGTACTTC.

The rearrangement uses TRBV5-1 and TRBJ2-3; 8 nucleotides match TRBD1. CDR1 SGHRS and CDR2 YFSETQ come from the germline V gene. V lost 2 bases and J lost 4; bases outside the gene matches: 6. The CDR3 is 15 amino acids. CDR3: CASSFYRQGPDTQYF. CDR3 coding DNA: TGCGCCAGCAGCTTTTACCGACAGGGGCCAGATACGCAGTATTTT.

On this clone itself: This sample includes further DNA sequences coding for the same CDR3. The CDR3 DNA sequence: TGTGCCAGCAGCCCGAGCAACTATGGCTACACCTTC. Translation: CASSPSNYGYTF. This chain joins TRBV6-5 and TRBJ1-2; no definite D call. This CDR3 comprises 12 residues. V was trimmed by 6 bases and J by 2 bases, leaving 7 bases between them. The germline V gene encodes CDR1 MNHEY and CDR2 SVGAGI.

The chain's CDR3 is CASSQGQGDGELFF. Written as DNA, the CDR3 is TGCGCCAGCAGCCAAGGTCAGGGGGACGGGGAGCTGTTTTTT. The gene calls are TRBV4-1 and TRBJ2-2; 7 bases align to TRBD1. The CDR3 is 14 residues long. The J segment lost 7 bases and the V segment lost 1 base, leaving 3 bases of the junction unmatched. CDR1 MGHRA and CDR2 YSYEKL come from the germline V gene.

This clone was picked up a small number of times. The chain recombines TRBV11-1 with TRBJ2-7; D gene uncertain. The CDR3 runs to 14 residues. Trimming removed 5 bases at V and 7 bases at J, with 18 bases between. Germline lookup yields CDR1 SGHAT and CDR2 FQDESV (reference sequence). The chain's CDR3 is CASSPERPSQEQYF. DNA for the CDR3: TGTGCCAGCAGCCCAGAAAGACCCTCCCAGGAGCAGTACTTC. Looking up the rest from reference TRBV11-1 and TRBJ2-7 gives the full variable domain: EAEVAQSPRYKITEKSQAVAFWCDPISGHATLYWYRQILGQGPELLVQFQDESVVDDSQLPKDRFSAERLKGVDSTLKIQPAELGDSAMYLCASSPERPSQEQYFGPGTRLTVT.

The gene calls are TRBV6-5 and TRBJ1-2; D is unclear. This CDR3 is 14 amino acids long. V lost 7 bases to trimming and J lost 8 bases, with 20 bases between them. Germline loops: CDR1 MNHEY, CDR2 SVGAGI. In nucleotides, the CDR3 is TGTGCCAGCACCTTCTACACGGCCGGGGAGGGCTACACCTTC. Translation: CASTFYTAGEGYTF.

With regard to this clone: The identical CDR3 is also encoded by other nucleotide sequences in the sample. This chain uses TRBV6-5 with TRBJ1-5; TRBD1 agrees at 9 bases. Germline CDR1 is MNHEY and CDR2 is SVGAGI. This CDR3 is 14 amino acids long. V was clipped by 6 bases and J by 2 bases; unmatched bases: 2. The CDR3: CASRGQGGNQPQHF. In DNA, the CDR3 is TGTGCCAGCAGGGGACAGGGAGGCAATCAGCCCCAGCATTTT.

The chain recombines TRBV5-1 with TRBJ2-7, with D perhaps matching TRBD1 (5 bases). CDR3 length equals 13 residues. With 0 bases removed from V and 7 bases from J, the gap between germline ends came to 11 bases. The V gene's germline CDR1 is SGHRS and CDR2 YFSETQ. The DNA for the CDR3 is TGCGCCAGCAGCTTGGGTTACAGGTCGGAGCAGTACTTC. Translation gives CASSLGYRSEQYF.

The chain employs TRBV18 and TRBJ2-1, with a tentative D call TRBD2 (7 bases). The germline V gene has CDR1 KGHSH and CDR2 LQKENI. The CDR3 totals 15 residues. Deletions cut 6 bases from V and 5 bases from J, with 17 bases between. CDR3: CASSSQWGGNNEQFF. DNA of the CDR3: TGTGCCAGCTCGTCTCAGTGGGGGGGCAACAATGAGCAGTTCTTC.

This clone has only one observation. The chain carries TRBV4-1 and TRBJ1-3, with D unclear. Germline lookup yields CDR1 MGHRA and CDR2 YSYEKL. Trimming removed 1 base at V and 2 bases at J, with 9 bases between. This CDR3 is 15 amino acids long. The CDR3, as DNA: TGCGCCAGCAGCCAAGTATGGTTAACTGGAAACACCATATATTTT. This codes for CASSQVWLTGNTIYF.

This clone was recorded a few times. The chain is built from TRBV7-3 and TRBJ2-2, with D perhaps matching TRBD1 (5 bases). CDR1 is SGHTA and CDR2 is FQGTGA in the germline V gene. Trimming pared 5 bases from V and 1 base from J, leaving 11 bases between. The CDR3 runs to 15 residues. The CDR3 region is CASSNPQGNTGELFF. CDR3 sequence (DNA): TGTGCCAGCAGCAATCCGCAGGGGAACACCGGGGAGCTGTTTTTT.

The chain recombines TRBV6-5 with TRBJ1-1; TRBD1 might be the D (6 bases). The CDR3 is 14 residues long. From germline, CDR1 is MNHEY and CDR2 SVGAGI. V was pared by 7 bases and J by 1 base, with 13 bases between. The CDR3 is CASKKKGENTEAFF. In nucleotides, the CDR3 is TGTGCCAGCAAAAAAAAGGGGGAGAACACTGAAGCTTTCTTT.

The chain carries TRBV7-8 and TRBJ1-5, with D tentatively TRBD1 (6 bases). V gave up 2 bases and J gave up 3 bases, with 17 bases separating them. CDR1 SGHVS and CDR2 FQNEAQ come from the germline V gene. CDR3 size: 17 residues. The DNA for the CDR3 is TGTGCCAGCAGCTTACTTTCAGGGGCCTATGACAATCAGCCCCAGCATTTT. It encodes CASSLLSGAYDNQPQHF.

This rearrangement joins TRBV5-5 to TRBJ1-5; unclear D gene. The germline V gene encodes CDR1 SGHKS and CDR2 YYEKEE (reference sequence). V was pared by 2 bases and J by 2 bases, with 11 bases between. This CDR3 comprises 15 residues. DNA of the CDR3: TGTGCCAGCAGCTTCGGTATTTCCGGCAATCAGCCCCAGCATTTT. Translation gives CASSFGISGNQPQHF. The full variable domain, rest sourced from reference TRBV5-5 and TRBJ1-5, is DAGVTQSPTHLIKTRGQQVTLRCSPISGHKSVSWYQQVLGQGPQFIFQYYEKEERGRGNFPDRFSARQFPNYSSELNVNALLLGDSALYLCASSFGISGNQPQHFGDGTRLSIL.

This clone was detected once. This chain's CDR3 is CASSFIGNAHEQYF. The CDR3 region has the DNA TGTGCCAGCAGCTTTATAGGGAACGCCCACGAGCAGTACTTC. The chain links TRBV7-8 to TRBJ2-7; D remains unclear. This CDR3 contains 14 residues. The V end lost 3 bases, the J end lost 5 bases, and 14 bases lay between the germline ends. The V gene's germline CDR1 is SGHVS and CDR2 FQNEAQ. Complete variable domain (other parts from reference TRBV7-8 and TRBJ2-7): GAGVSQSPRYKVAKRGQDVALRCDPISGHVSLFWYQQALGQGPEFLTYFQNEAQLDKSGLPSDRFFAERPEGSVSTLKIQRTQQEDSAVYLCASSFIGNAHEQYFGPGTRLTVT.

The chain combines TRBV6-5 with TRBJ1-3; perhaps TRBD1 as D (5 bases). This CDR3 comprises 15 residues. Trimming pared 5 bases from V and 2 bases from J, leaving 13 bases between. In germline, CDR1 is MNHEY, CDR2 SVGAGI. CDR3 amino acids: CASSTTRQTGNTIYF. As DNA, the CDR3 is TGTGCCAGCAGTACAACCAGACAGACTGGAAACACCATATATTTT.

This chain uses TRBV7-9 with TRBJ1-6; perhaps TRBD1 as D (5 bases). This CDR3 is 15 amino acids long. CDR1 and CDR2 (germline): SEHNR, FQNEAQ (reference sequence). V was cut by 5 bases and J by 8 bases, with 16 bases left in between. CDR3 residues: CASSRTGGRDSPLHF. CDR3 DNA sequence: TGTGCCAGCAGCCGCACCGGGGGTCGGGATTCACCCCTCCACTTT.

The J gene is TRBJ2-7, the V gene TRBV18; 12 nucleotides match TRBD2. Losses at the gene ends were 8 bases for V and 6 bases for J; bases not matched to a gene: 5. This CDR3 contains 13 residues. Germline V gene lookup returns CDR1 KGHSH and CDR2 LQKENI. The CDR3 nucleotides read TGTGCCAGCCAATGGACTAGCGGGGTCGAGCAGTACTTC. Translated, it gives CASQWTSGVEQYF. The variable domain in full, completed from reference TRBV18 and TRBJ2-7, reads NAGVMQNPRHLVRRRGQEARLRCSPMKGHSHVYWYRQLPEEGLKFMVYLQKENIIDESGMPKERFSAEFPKEGPSILRIQQVVRGDSAAYFCASQWTSGVEQYFGPGTRLTVT.

The rearrangement links TRBV28 to TRBJ1-6; tentatively, D is TRBD1 (5 bases). The CDR3 runs 16 residues. Germline V gene data show CDR1 as MDHEN and CDR2 as SYDVKM. V was shortened by 7 bases and J by 10 bases, with 23 bases between the two germline ends. The CDR3 region is CASTRETATNYSPLHF. CDR3 nucleotide sequence: TGTGCCAGCACCCGGGAGACAGCTACTAATTACTCACCCCTCCACTTT.

The genes are TRBV2 and TRBJ1-6, with 10 bases aligning to TRBD1. The CDR3 loop spans 15 amino acids. The J segment lost 10 bases and the V segment lost 7 bases, leaving 10 bases of the junction unmatched. The V gene's germline CDR1 is SNHLY and CDR2 FYNNEI. In DNA, the CDR3 is TGTGCCAGCACTCGGGCAGGGACAGGGGAATCACCCCTCCACTTT. The encoded protein is CASTRAGTGESPLHF.

The V and J genes are TRBV5-6 and TRBJ1-3; possible D gene TRBD1, 5 bases. Germline values: CDR1 SGHDT, CDR2 YYEEEE. V gave up 0 bases and J gave up 4 bases, with 14 bases separating them. The CDR3 consists of 16 residues. The CDR3, as DNA: TGTGCCAGCAGCTTGGATAAGGGGCCAGGAGGAAACACCATATATTTT. This codes for CASSLDKGPGGNTIYF.

This clone showed up just a few times. The V gene is TRBV18, the J gene TRBJ1-2; D uncertain. V was cut by 3 bases and J by 7 bases, with 12 bases left in between. This CDR3 region has 13 residues. Germline CDR1 is KGHSH and CDR2 is LQKENI. The CDR3 loop is CASSPADRSGYTF. DNA for the CDR3: TGTGCCAGCTCACCTGCGGACCGGTCTGGCTACACCTTC.

The chain combines TRBV19 with TRBJ1-2; TRBD1 is a possible D gene (6 bases). V was clipped by 8 bases and J by 5 bases, with 18 bases between them. The germline gives CDR1 LNHDA, CDR2 SQIVND (reference sequence). The CDR3 sequence is 14 residues long. The CDR3 protein is CASDTGSPQYGYTF. The CDR3 bases are TGTGCCAGTGATACAGGGTCTCCCCAATATGGCTACACCTTC.

The chain uses TRBV6-4 and TRBJ2-3, with 12 bases matching TRBD2. From germline, CDR1 is MRHNA and CDR2 SNTAGT. The J segment lost 2 bases and the V segment lost 6 bases, leaving 3 bases of the junction unmatched. This CDR3 has 15 amino acids. The CDR3 DNA reads TGTGCCAGCAGCCTAGCGGGGGGGACCACAGATACGCAGTATTTT. Its translation is CASSLAGGTTDTQYF.

The chain links TRBV29-1 to TRBJ2-3; 13 bases are a match to TRBD2. Germline V gene data show CDR1 as SQVTM and CDR2 as ANQGSEA. The CDR3 sequence is 14 residues long. V shed 7 bases and J 7 bases; nucleotides not matched to a gene: 8. This chain's CDR3 is CSATSGGAVNTQYF. In DNA, the CDR3 is TGCAGCGCAACTAGCGGGGGGGCGGTAAATACGCAGTATTTT.

The rearrangement links TRBV12-3 or TRBV12-4 to TRBJ2-1; no definite D call. CDR3 length equals 12 residues. V was clipped by 5 bases and J by 8 bases, with 10 bases between them. CDR3 in DNA: TGTGCCAGCAGTCCTCCTAGTCATGAGCAGTTCTTC. It codes for CASSPPSHEQFF.

The V call is TRBV5-1, the J call TRBJ2-2, with D unclear. The germline gives CDR1 SGHRS, CDR2 YFSETQ. V was cut by 2 bases and J by 7 bases, with 9 bases left in between. The CDR3 totals 13 residues. CDR3 DNA sequence: TGCGCCAGCAGCTTATTGGCGGACGGGGAGCTGTTTTTT. Amino acids: CASSLLADGELFF.